The 19 T cell receptor beta chains presented below share a single source sample, sequenced in a study of identical twins. Via MiXCR, TCRdb re-called the 5' RACE reads, giving one row per CDR3 protein. Seen here are 510,000 or so distinct CDR3 sequences, about 16% observed once, and the top ten hold roughly 0.44%. The data also belong to a second study, concerning yellow fever vaccine responses in identical twins.

The sequencing input was CD4+ T cells sorted from blood. Receptors originate from a woman under 30 in good health.

This clonotype was counted many times. The gene calls are TRBV21-1 and TRBJ1-1. TRBV21-1 is a documented pseudogene. The CDR3 has 16 amino acids. DNA of the CDR3: TGTGCCAGCAGCACCCAAAAGGAAGCAAGGAACACTGAAGCTTTCTTT. It codes for CASSTQKEARNTEAFF.

This clonotype was detected a few times. V is TRBV5-1 and J is TRBJ2-1; 8 bases align to TRBD2. The germline gives CDR1 SGHRS, CDR2 YFSETQ. The V and J ends lost 0 bases and 7 bases, in that order; junction bases with no gene match: 9. The CDR3 runs to 16 residues. The CDR3 nucleotides are TGCGCCAGCAGCTTGGAAGCGGGAGTAGTCCGGAATGAGCAGTTCTTC. Protein sequence: CASSLEAGVVRNEQFF.

This clonotype was detected ten times or more. The chain carries TRBV7-2 and TRBJ1-4; D might be TRBD1 (5 bases). Germline CDR1 and CDR2: SGHTA and FQGNSA. The V end was cut by 1 base, the J end by 0 bases, with 9 bases between. The CDR3 contains 16 residues. Written as DNA, the CDR3 is TGTGCCAGCAGCTTAGTGGGGGGAGCAACTAATGAAAAACTGTTTTTT. As protein: CASSLVGGATNEKLFF.

This chain links TRBV10-2 with TRBJ2-1; the D is unclear. Germline CDR1 is WSHSY and CDR2 is SAAADI. This CDR3 region has 15 residues. V shed 8 bases and J shed 0 bases, with 14 bases lying between them. The CDR3 spells CASGGFDLSYNEQFF. The CDR3 DNA reads TGCGCCAGCGGCGGTTTCGATCTCTCCTACAATGAGCAGTTCTTC.

The chain employs TRBV6-6 and TRBJ1-1, with a possible D match to TRBD1 (6 bases). The germline V and J ends were trimmed by 10 bases and 1 base, with 13 bases remaining between them. Germline values: CDR1 MNHNY, CDR2 SVGAGI (reference sequence). This CDR3 comprises 13 residues. CDR3 loop: CATTTGANTEAFF. In DNA form, the CDR3 reads TGTGCCACCACAACGGGGGCGAACACTGAAGCTTTCTTT.

The rearrangement uses TRBV18 and TRBJ2-1; 11 bases are shared with TRBD1. After removal of 1 base from V and 6 bases from J, the junction contained 2 bases not matched to a gene. Germline V gene sequence: CDR1 KGHSH, CDR2 LQKENI. CDR3 length: 15 amino acids. In DNA form, the CDR3 reads TGTGCCAGCTCACCACTTGGGACAGGGGGCAATGAGCAGTTCTTC. Its translation is CASSPLGTGGNEQFF.

The genes are TRBV28 and TRBJ1-5; 7 bases fit TRBD1. Germline V gives CDR1 MDHEN, CDR2 SYDVKM. CDR3 length equals 15 residues. Unmatched junction bases numbered 11, after V lost 5 bases and J lost 7 bases. In DNA form, the CDR3 reads TGTGCCAGCAGTACCCGGACAGGAGGACGGCAGCCCCAGCATTTT. Residues: CASSTRTGGRQPQHF.

The chain recombines TRBV5-1 with TRBJ2-1, with unresolved D. V was shortened by 2 bases and J by 6 bases, with 9 bases between the two germline ends. The germline CDR1 and CDR2 sequences are SGHRS and YFSETQ. The CDR3 length is 13 residues. This CDR3 reads CASSFPSANEQFF. The CDR3 DNA sequence: TGCGCCAGCAGCTTCCCTAGTGCCAATGAGCAGTTCTTC.

The rearrangement uses TRBV6-5 and TRBJ2-5, with TRBD1 identical over 9 bases. J was trimmed by 6 bases and V by 4 bases; bases with no gene match: 9. The CDR3 is 15 amino acids. Per germline, CDR1 MNHEY and CDR2 SVGAGI. CDR3 sequence (DNA): TGTGCCAGCAGTTCAACCACGGGACAGGGTCAGACCCAGTACTTC. Translated: CASSSTTGQGQTQYF.

This rearrangement joins TRBV6-1 to TRBJ1-1, with TRBD1 identical over 7 bases. The V gene end was trimmed by 5 bases and the J gene end by 1 base; junction bases not matched to a gene: 10. Germline V gives CDR1 MNHNS, CDR2 SASEGT. This CDR3 has 16 residues. CDR3 in amino acids: CASSNGQVGKNTEAFF. The CDR3 DNA reads as TGTGCCAGCAGTAATGGACAGGTGGGGAAGAACACTGAAGCTTTCTTT.

This clonotype was counted a few times. This chain connects TRBV3-1 to TRBJ2-1; TRBD1 matches 7 bases. The germline V gene encodes CDR1 LGHDT and CDR2 YNNKEL (reference sequence). The CDR3 length is 12 residues. The J segment lost 8 bases and the V segment lost 6 bases, leaving 4 bases of the junction unmatched. CDR3 nucleotides: TGTGCCAGCAGAGCAACAGGGGATGAGCAGTTCTTC. It encodes CASRATGDEQFF.

The chain combines TRBV5-1 with TRBJ2-3; no clear D gene. Trimming took off 8 bases at V and 1 base at J, with 8 bases between the two ends. The CDR3 length is 12 residues. CDR1 SGHRS and CDR2 YFSETQ come from the germline V gene. The CDR3 DNA sequence: TGCGCCAGTGGGGAAGGCACAGATACGCAGTATTTT. Its translation is CASGEGTDTQYF. Full variable domain (remainder filled in from reference TRBV5-1 and TRBJ2-3): KAGVTQTPRYLIKTRGQQVTLSCSPISGHRSVSWYQQTPGQGLQFLFEYFSETQRNKGNFPGRFSGRQFSNSRSEMNVSTLELGDSALYLCASGEGTDTQYFGPGTRLTVL.

This clonotype was detected many times. As DNA, the CDR3 is TGCGCCAGCAGCTTTAGCGGGAGCCTCTACGAGCAGTACTTC. Translated, it gives CASSFSGSLYEQYF. This sequence joins TRBV5-1 and TRBJ2-7; 9 bases line up with TRBD2. The CDR3 covers 14 residues. The germline V gene has CDR1 SGHRS and CDR2 YFSETQ. The V segment lost 2 bases and the J segment 3 bases; nucleotides outside the gene matches: 3.

At least ten counts were recorded for this clonotype. V is TRBV11-3 and J is TRBJ2-1, with TRBD1 as a possible D gene (5 bases). CDR3 length: 15 amino acids. The ends were cut back, 1 base at V and 5 bases at J, with 12 bases in the middle. The germline gives CDR1 SGHNT, CDR2 YENEEA. The CDR3 DNA reads as TGTGCCAGCAGCTTAGTAGTTGGGGCTAACAATGAGCAGTTCTTC. Protein sequence: CASSLVVGANNEQFF.

V is TRBV12-3 or TRBV12-4 and J is TRBJ2-1, with no clear D. The CDR3 spans 17 residues. Between the trimmed V and J ends, which lost 6 bases and 0 bases, there was a span of 18 bases. The CDR3 DNA follows: TGTGCCAGCAGCACACTACTCTTATCTAGCTCCTACAATGAGCAGTTCTTC. It encodes CASSTLLLSSSYNEQFF.

V is TRBV5-8 and J is TRBJ1-6, with D possibly matching TRBD1 (6 bases). V lost 4 bases, J lost 12 bases, and 11 bases lay in between. Germline V gene sequence: CDR1 SGHTS, CDR2 YDEGEE. This CDR3 is 12 amino acids long. Written as DNA, the CDR3 is TGTGCCAGCAGCCGGACAGCCCGACCCCTCCACTTT. Amino acids: CASSRTARPLHF.

In this sample, this clonotype turned up a few times. The conserved phenylalanine or tryptophan is not found at the CDR3 terminus, so this likely reflects a read error. The limits of the CDR3 on the DNA are not certain, so only TCRdb's listed CDR3 is given. J is TRBJ1-2 and V is TRBV12-3 or TRBV12-4; TRBD1 is the table's D call and was not checked against the DNA. The length of the CDR3 is 12 amino acids, counting both ends. CDR3 in amino acids: CASSFGTGPHRS.

This chain joins TRBV10-3 and TRBJ2-7, with 7 bases that match TRBD1. With 8 bases clipped from V and 3 bases from J, the junction kept 10 bases outside the gene matches. The CDR3 is 14 amino acids. Germline CDR1 is ENHRY and CDR2 is SYGVKD. CDR3 residues: CAIGTRDSFYEQYF. CDR3 bases: TGTGCCATCGGGACCCGGGACAGTTTCTACGAGCAGTACTTC.

The chain combines TRBV11-2 with TRBJ2-5; D might be TRBD1 or TRBD2, each matching 5 bases. The germline V gene has CDR1 SGHAT and CDR2 FQNNGV. V lost 1 base, J lost 3 bases, and 15 bases lay in between. The CDR3 has 16 amino acids. The CDR3 DNA reads TGTGCCAGCAGCTTAGGGCCGTCGGGGCAGAAAGAGACCCAGTACTTC. It is translated as CASSLGPSGQKETQYF.